This note documents a single T cell receptor beta chain sequence. The antigen is not known. This entry is derived from a study of cytotoxic CD8 clonotypes in ibrutinib-treated CLL. Whole-study findings and limits: Public clonotypes, an uncommon group, contracted or remained stable on treatment.

Depth targeted 1 in 200,000 to 1 in 1 million T cells, averaging roughly 9.7x coverage per clonotype. Method: immunoSEQ multiplex PCR; TCRdb's copy keeps in-frame clones and lacks some. The sample records about 21,000 clones, 65% to 85% being singletons. This CDR3 has 13 residues. CDR1 is LNHNV and CDR2 is YYDKDF in the germline V gene (reference sequence). The junction had 10 bases not matched to a gene; V was cut back by 2 bases and J by 13 bases. The receptor comes from a human donor with chronic lymphocytic leukemia. V gene TRBV15 combines with J gene TRBJ1-2; the match to TRBD1 covers 7 bases. The sequenced sample was PBMCs, obtained before ibrutinib treatment. The CDR3 bases are TGTGCCACCAGCAGACCCCGGACAGGAGCAAGCACCTTC. It codes for CATSRPRTGASTF.